These T cell receptor beta chains were read from a single sample in a study of T cells in Graves' hyperthyroidism and ophthalmopathy. One entry per CDR3 protein, called by TCRdb with MiXCR from the multiplex PCR reads. Of about 520,000 distinct CDR3 sequences in the sample, around a quarter were seen once. The sample consisted of blood. These receptors came from a woman under 40 with Graves' ophthalmopathy. Each CDR3 is given with its conserved first and last residue. A D gene is named only where the DNA matches it firmly. Only some rows state a clone size, as once, few, many or a class for expanded clones.

j_gene | v_gene | d_gene | abundance | CDR3nt | CDR3aa
TRBJ2-5 | TRBV3-1 | - | - | TGTGCCAGCAGCCAAGATCGCGATAGCGGAGGACAAGAGACCCAGTACTTC | CASSQDRDSGGQETQYF
TRBJ2-7 | TRBV6-1 | - | many | TGTGCCAGCAGTGTGGAGTTTGCCTACGAGCAGTACTTC | CASSVEFAYEQYF
TRBJ1-1 | TRBV12-3/TRBV12-4 | - | many | TGTGCCAGCAGTTTGGGGGGGGAGGAGACTGAAGCTTTCTTT | CASSLGGEETEAFF
TRBJ1-2 | TRBV29-1 | TRBD1 | many | TGCAGCGCCAAACAGGGGGTTGTGGGCTACACCTTC | CSAKQGVVGYTF
TRBJ2-5 | TRBV24-1 | - | many | TGTGCCACCAGTGAGGCGGGAATAGAGACCCAGTACTTC | CATSEAGIETQYF
TRBJ1-1 | TRBV20-1 | TRBD1 | many | TGCAGTGCACGTCGGGACAGCGGGGAAGCTTTCTTT | CSARRDSGEAFF
TRBJ1-3 | TRBV2 | - | many | TGTGCCAGCAGTGGATACACCGTCTCTGGAAACACCATATATTTT | CASSGYTVSGNTIYF
TRBJ1-2 | TRBV12-3/TRBV12-4 | - | many | TGTGCCAGCAGTTTGTCCAGGGACTATGGCTACACCTTC | CASSLSRDYGYTF
TRBJ1-1 | TRBV7-2 | - | - | TGTGCCAGCAGCCCGAGCCCAGGCATGAACACTGAAGCTTTCTTT | CASSPSPGMNTEAFF
TRBJ2-5 | TRBV7-8 | TRBD1 | many | TGTGCCAGCAGAACCCAGGGGGTTCTCCAAGAGACCCAGTACTTC | CASRTQGVLQETQYF
TRBJ1-1 | TRBV4-2 | - | - | TGTGCCAGCAGCCAAGGGACTCGTCAATCTAGGAATACGGAGGGCCCATCTGAAGCTTTCTTT | CASSQGTRQSRNTEGPSEAFF
TRBJ1-2 | TRBV10-3 | - | - | TGTGCCATCAGTGACCCGGGAGCCTATGGCTACACCTTC | CAISDPGAYGYTF